One sample yielded the 9 T cell receptor beta chains listed below, sequenced in a study of OX40 agonist ivuxolimab in advanced cancers. Assay used: immunoSEQ multiplex PCR; TCRdb lists only in-frame clones, some missing. The repertoire has approximately 50,000 clones, 75% to 80% of them found once; the top ten carry approximately 2.3%. Sequencing used CD4+ or CD8+ T cells sorted from blood, obtained in a trial of the OX40 agonist ivuxolimab. The receptors originated from an adult with an advanced solid tumor such as melanoma, head and neck, liver or kidney cancer.

V is TRBV10-1 and J is TRBJ2-3; 8 nucleotides match TRBD2. Germline V gene sequence: CDR1 WNHNN, CDR2 SYGVQD (reference sequence). This CDR3 spans 16 amino acids. The V and J ends lost 4 bases and 2 bases, in that order; junction bases with no gene match: 8. CDR3 nucleotides: TGCGCCAGCAGTGTCGGTCGAGCGGGGGTCACAGATACGCAGTATTTT. Its translation is CASSVGRAGVTDTQYF.

This clone was detected only a few times. V and J are TRBV5-1 and TRBJ2-1, with 14 positions matching TRBD2. CDR3 length equals 16 residues. Germline V gene lookup returns CDR1 SGHRS and CDR2 YFSETQ. J was trimmed by 6 bases and V by 0 bases; bases with no gene match: 2. The CDR3 is CASSLGGLAGGNEQFF. Here the CDR3 DNA reads TGCGCCAGCAGCTTGGGTGGACTAGCGGGAGGCAATGAGCAGTTCTTC.

This sequence joins TRBV10-3 and TRBJ1-1, with a tentative D call TRBD1 (5 bases). CDR3 size: 15 residues. Germline CDR1 ENHRY, CDR2 SYGVKD. V lost 0 bases, J lost 2 bases, and 10 bases lay in between. For the CDR3, the DNA is TGTGCCATCAGTGAGTCGGGACGGCAAAACACTGAAGCTTTCTTT. Translated: CAISESGRQNTEAFF.

The chain's CDR3 is CASSETGTNIQYF. The CDR3 DNA reads as TGTGCCAGCAGTGAGACAGGGACAAACATTCAGTACTTC. V usage is TRBV6-1 and J usage is TRBJ2-4, with 7 bases matching TRBD1. The germline V gene has CDR1 MNHNS and CDR2 SASEGT. The CDR3 has 13 residues. J lost 6 bases, V lost 3 bases, and 2 bases had no gene match.

This chain uses TRBV11-3 with TRBJ2-1, with a tentative D call TRBD1 (6 bases). CDR3 length equals 15 residues. Per the germline V gene, CDR1 is SGHNT and CDR2 is YENEEA. Trimming removed 5 bases at V and 0 bases at J, with 11 bases between. CDR3 protein: CASSQTGNSYNEQFF. CDR3 sequence (DNA): TGTGCCAGCAGCCAGACAGGCAACTCCTACAATGAGCAGTTCTTC.

The J gene is TRBJ2-7, the V gene TRBV28; 10 bases line up with TRBD2. J lost 6 bases, V lost 3 bases, and 2 bases had no gene match. The CDR3 is made up of 13 amino acids. Looked up from germline, CDR1 is MDHEN and CDR2 is SYDVKM. The CDR3 protein is CASSLLAGVEQYF. CDR3 nucleotides: TGTGCCAGCAGTTTGCTAGCGGGAGTCGAGCAGTACTTC.

The chain uses TRBV19 and TRBJ1-4, with TRBD1 matching over 12 bases. The CDR3 is 16 residues long. The germline V gene has CDR1 LNHDA and CDR2 SQIVND (reference sequence). J gave up 7 bases and V 6 bases, and 9 bases lay outside the gene matches. CDR3 in DNA: TGTGCCAGTAGGACCGGGACAGGGGGCGCAGGTGAAAAACTGTTTTTT. Its translation is CASRTGTGGAGEKLFF.

This clone was counted only a few times. V is TRBV6-5 and J is TRBJ1-2; possibly TRBD1 for D (6 bases). The CDR3 has 13 residues. Per the germline V gene, CDR1 is MNHEY and CDR2 is SVGAGI. V gave up 5 bases and J gave up 4 bases, with 11 bases separating them. The CDR3 DNA is TGTGCCAGCAGTCAGACAGGCCGCTATGGCTACACCTTC. It yields the protein CASSQTGRYGYTF.

The chain carries TRBV6-6 and TRBJ2-1; TRBD1 matches 10 bases. Germline-derived CDR1 and CDR2 are MNHNY and SVGAGI (reference sequence). CDR3 length: 16 amino acids. Trimming cost V 6 bases and J 2 bases; bases outside gene matches: 7. The CDR3, as DNA: TGTGCCAGCAGACTAGACAGGGGGCCCCCCTACAATGAGCAGTTCTTC. Its protein product is CASRLDRGPPYNEQFF.